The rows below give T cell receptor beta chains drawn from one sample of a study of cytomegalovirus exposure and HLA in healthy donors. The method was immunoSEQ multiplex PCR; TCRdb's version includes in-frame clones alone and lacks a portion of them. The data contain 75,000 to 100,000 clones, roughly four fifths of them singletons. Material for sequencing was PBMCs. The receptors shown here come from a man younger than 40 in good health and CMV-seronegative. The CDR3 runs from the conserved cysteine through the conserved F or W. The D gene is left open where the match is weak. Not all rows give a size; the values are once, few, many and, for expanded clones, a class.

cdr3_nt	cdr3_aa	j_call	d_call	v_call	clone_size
TGCGCCAGCAGCTCGCTGACTAGCGGGAGGGCCAGCAATGAGCAGTTCTTC	CASSSLTSGRASNEQFF	TRBJ2-1	TRBD2	TRBV5-1	NA
TGCGCCAGCAGCCAAGTAGTCACCTCTGGAAACACCATATATTTT	CASSQVVTSGNTIYF	TRBJ1-3	NA	TRBV4-3	few
TGCGCCAGCAGCTTCAACAGGGTGAGCTCCTACGAGCAGTACTTC	CASSFNRVSSYEQYF	TRBJ2-7	NA	TRBV5-1	NA
TGCGCCAGCAGCTTGGTTTCCTCCAGGGGGGAAAACACCATATATTTT	CASSLVSSRGENTIYF	TRBJ1-3	TRBD1	TRBV5-1	NA
TGTGCCAGCAGCCAAGATGGTCAGGGCGGGAGACTAAGCATTCAGTACTTC	CASSQDGQGGRLSIQYF	TRBJ2-4	TRBD2	TRBV4-2	NA
TGTGCCAGCAGCCTTCTAGGTGGCGTAAGCTCCTACGAGCAGTACTTC	CASSLLGGVSSYEQYF	TRBJ2-7	NA	TRBV5-8	few
TGTGCCAGTAACGAAAAGCGGGGACGGAATAAAGCGGATAGCAATCAGCCCCAGCATTTT	CASNEKRGRNKADSNQPQHF	TRBJ1-5	NA	TRBV19	NA
TGTGCCAGCAGCGTAGATCAGGGGGGAACCGGGGAGCTGTTTTTT	CASSVDQGGTGELFF	TRBJ2-2	NA	TRBV9	NA
TGTGCCAGCAGTTACACGCAGGGCTCCTACAATGAGCAGTTCTTC	CASSYTQGSYNEQFF	TRBJ2-1	NA	TRBV6-5	NA
TGTGCCAGCGGGGGGTCCTCTCGGGGGGGCTACACCTTC	CASGGSSRGGYTF	TRBJ1-2	NA	TRBV6-5	NA
TGTGCCAGCTCACCACCGAACAGGGCTTCGAGTGAGCAGTACTTC	CASSPPNRASSEQYF	TRBJ2-7	NA	TRBV18	NA
TGTGCCAGCAGCCAAGATAAAGAGTACTATGGCTACACCTTC	CASSQDKEYYGYTF	TRBJ1-2	NA	TRBV4-2	NA
TGTGCCAGGACCGGCTCCGGGACAGGGGGAAACACCGGGGAGCTGTTTTTT	CARTGSGTGGNTGELFF	TRBJ2-2	TRBD1	TRBV7-9	NA
TGTGCCAGTAGTGCCCGGGACAGGCTGCAGCCCCAGCATTTT	CASSARDRLQPQHF	TRBJ1-5	TRBD1	TRBV19	NA
TGCGCCAGCAGCTTGGAGGGGCACCAGAACACTGAAGCTTTCTTT	CASSLEGHQNTEAFF	TRBJ1-1	NA	TRBV5-1	once
TGCGCCAGCAGCTTTGCTATAGCGGGGGGTCGCACCGGGGAGCTGTTTTTT	CASSFAIAGGRTGELFF	TRBJ2-2	TRBD2	TRBV5-1	NA
TGTGCCAGCAGCCCCCTAGCCACCGGGGAGCTGTTTTTT	CASSPLATGELFF	TRBJ2-2	NA	TRBV7-3	NA
TGTGCCAGCAGCCAAGTAGACAGGGGACCGACCGGGGAGCTGTTTTTT	CASSQVDRGPTGELFF	TRBJ2-2	TRBD1	TRBV14	NA
TGTGCCAGCAGTGGGACAGGACCCTCACCCCTCCACTTT	CASSGTGPSPLHF	TRBJ1-6	TRBD1	TRBV27	few
TGTGCCAGCCTTACAGGCTCTGGAAACACCATATATTTT	CASLTGSGNTIYF	TRBJ1-3	NA	TRBV6-1	NA
TGTGCCAGCGGACAGGGGATGAACACTGAAGCTTTCTTT	CASGQGMNTEAFF	TRBJ1-1	TRBD1	TRBV11-1	NA
TGTGCCAGCGGACTCCTAGCGGGGGGGCCGATTTATGAGCAGTTCTTC	CASGLLAGGPIYEQFF	TRBJ2-1	TRBD2	TRBV27	NA
TGTGCCAGCAGTGAAGGTTTGGACTTCTACAATGAGCAGTTCTTC	CASSEGLDFYNEQFF	TRBJ2-1	NA	TRBV25-1	NA
TGTGCCAGCAGTTTTGGACAGGGGGGCTACCAAGAGACCCAGTACTTC	CASSFGQGGYQETQYF	TRBJ2-5	TRBD1	TRBV5-8	NA
TGTGCCAGCAGTGAAGCCCCAACAGGGGCCTATGGCTACACCTTC	CASSEAPTGAYGYTF	TRBJ1-2	TRBD1	TRBV6-1	NA
TGCGCCAGCAGCTGGGGACAGGGCAGCTATGGCTACACCTTC	CASSWGQGSYGYTF	TRBJ1-2	TRBD1	TRBV5-1	NA
TGTGCCGCAGCGCGGGGTACGGGCACTGAAGCTTTCTTT	CAAARGTGTEAFF	TRBJ1-1	NA	TRBV7-9	once
TGTGCCAGCAGCCCCATGAGCGGAGCTAACACCGGGGAGCTGTTTTTT	CASSPMSGANTGELFF	TRBJ2-2	NA	TRBV9	NA
TGTGCTAGTGGTTTGGGTCTTTATGGCTACACCTTC	CASGLGLYGYTF	TRBJ1-2	NA	TRBV12-5	few
TGTGCCAGCAGTCCGAGACAGGGTATAGATGGCTACACCTTC	CASSPRQGIDGYTF	TRBJ1-2	TRBD1	TRBV6-5	NA
TGTGCCAGCAGCGCGAGAAACAGGGTGGGGACAGATACGCAGTATTTT	CASSARNRVGTDTQYF	TRBJ2-3	NA	TRBV9	NA
TGCGCCAGCAGCTACGCCGACAGGACCGATACGCAGTATTTT	CASSYADRTDTQYF	TRBJ2-3	NA	TRBV5-1	NA
TGTGCCAGTAGTACTACAGGGGGCGGGTATGGCTACACCTTC	CASSTTGGGYGYTF	TRBJ1-2	TRBD1	TRBV19	NA
TGTGCCAGCAGCTTCGGGACAGGAGGTGGGGAAGAGACCCAGTACTTC	CASSFGTGGGEETQYF	TRBJ2-5	TRBD1	TRBV11-2	NA
TGTGCCAGCAGCTTACAGACAATCTTTTCAGGCGAGCAGTACTTC	CASSLQTIFSGEQYF	TRBJ2-7	NA	TRBV13	NA
TGCGCCAGCAGCGAAAGACAGAGGAACACTGAAGCTTTCTTT	CASSERQRNTEAFF	TRBJ1-1	NA	TRBV5-1	NA
TGTGCCAGCAGGAGGGCGGGTAGCACAGATACGCAGTATTTT	CASRRAGSTDTQYF	TRBJ2-3	NA	TRBV14	NA
TGTGCCAGCAGCTTTACAGAATCCTACGAGCAGTACTTC	CASSFTESYEQYF	TRBJ2-7	NA	TRBV7-2	NA
TGTGCCAGCAGCCCGAACAGGGACCCCTACAATGAGCAGTTCTTC	CASSPNRDPYNEQFF	TRBJ2-1	NA	TRBV11-3	NA
TGTGCCAGCTCACCACCGAGTCTAGGTGGCACAGATACGCAGTATTTT	CASSPPSLGGTDTQYF	TRBJ2-3	NA	TRBV18	NA
TGTGCCAGCAGCTCCTTTAATTCACCCCTCCACTTT	CASSSFNSPLHF	TRBJ1-6	NA	TRBV11-3	few
TGTGCCATCAGGGGACAGGGAGACACTGAAGCTTTCTTT	CAIRGQGDTEAFF	TRBJ1-1	TRBD1	TRBV10-3	NA
TGTGCCAGCAGTCCGGAGACAGGGGCGAGCCCTACGCAGTATTTT	CASSPETGASPTQYF	TRBJ2-3	TRBD1	TRBV27	once
TGTGCCAGCAGTCCAACAAGGACAGGGGAGAGGTTGATGAACACTGAAGCTTTCTTT	CASSPTRTGERLMNTEAFF	TRBJ1-1	TRBD1	TRBV27	once
TGTGCCAGCAGCTTAGGAGATTCTAGCAATCAGCCCCAGCATTTT	CASSLGDSSNQPQHF	TRBJ1-5	NA	TRBV5-4	NA
TGTGCCAGCAGTCTTCGGACTTGGGACACGGACGGGGATGAGCAGTTCTTC	CASSLRTWDTDGDEQFF	TRBJ2-1	NA	TRBV13	NA
TGTGCCAGCAGCTTGGGACAAAGCACTGAAGCTTTCTTT	CASSLGQSTEAFF	TRBJ1-1	NA	TRBV7-8	NA
TGTGCCAGCAGCAAAGACTCGAGAACGAACTATGGCTACACCTTC	CASSKDSRTNYGYTF	TRBJ1-2	NA	TRBV21-1	NA
TGTGCCAGCAGCCCCGGACAGTCTAGCAATCAGCCCCAGCATTTT	CASSPGQSSNQPQHF	TRBJ1-5	NA	TRBV7-9	NA
TGTGCCAGCAGCGATACAGGGGCGAACACCGGGGAGCTGTTTTTT	CASSDTGANTGELFF	TRBJ2-2	TRBD1	TRBV9	NA
TGCGCCAGCAGTGAAGTGAGCTCCTACAATGAGCAGTTCTTC	CASSEVSSYNEQFF	TRBJ2-1	NA	TRBV10-2	NA
TGTGCCAGCAGCTTGGGGCTAGCGGACGATGAGCAGTTCTTC	CASSLGLADDEQFF	TRBJ2-1	TRBD2	TRBV5-6	NA
TGTGCCAGCAGCTTAGCGTTTAGCGGGCTTCTGACTTTC	CASSLAFSGLLTF	TRBJ2-6	TRBD2	TRBV7-2	NA
TGTGCCAGCAGTAGAGACAGGAACACTGAAGCTTTCTTT	CASSRDRNTEAFF	TRBJ1-1	NA	TRBV2	few
TGCGCCAGTCGACAGGGCTCTAATGAAAAACTGTTTTTT	CASRQGSNEKLFF	TRBJ1-4	TRBD1	TRBV5-1	NA
TGTGCCAGCAGTTTAAAGAGCTCCTACGAGCAGTACTTC	CASSLKSSYEQYF	TRBJ2-7	NA	TRBV27	NA
TGTGCCAGTAGTATAGTCTATCATGACAGGGTGAACACTGAAGCTTTCTTT	CASSIVYHDRVNTEAFF	TRBJ1-1	TRBD1	TRBV19	NA
TGTGCCAGTAGTATGAGGGGGAGCTATGGCTACACCTTC	CASSMRGSYGYTF	TRBJ1-2	NA	TRBV19	NA
TGTGCCAGCAGCACATGGCGGACTTCGAACACCGGGGAGCTGTTTTTT	CASSTWRTSNTGELFF	TRBJ2-2	NA	TRBV7-8	NA
TGCGCCAGCATCGGACTAGCGACGGAGACCCAGTACTTC	CASIGLATETQYF	TRBJ2-5	TRBD2	TRBV10-2	NA